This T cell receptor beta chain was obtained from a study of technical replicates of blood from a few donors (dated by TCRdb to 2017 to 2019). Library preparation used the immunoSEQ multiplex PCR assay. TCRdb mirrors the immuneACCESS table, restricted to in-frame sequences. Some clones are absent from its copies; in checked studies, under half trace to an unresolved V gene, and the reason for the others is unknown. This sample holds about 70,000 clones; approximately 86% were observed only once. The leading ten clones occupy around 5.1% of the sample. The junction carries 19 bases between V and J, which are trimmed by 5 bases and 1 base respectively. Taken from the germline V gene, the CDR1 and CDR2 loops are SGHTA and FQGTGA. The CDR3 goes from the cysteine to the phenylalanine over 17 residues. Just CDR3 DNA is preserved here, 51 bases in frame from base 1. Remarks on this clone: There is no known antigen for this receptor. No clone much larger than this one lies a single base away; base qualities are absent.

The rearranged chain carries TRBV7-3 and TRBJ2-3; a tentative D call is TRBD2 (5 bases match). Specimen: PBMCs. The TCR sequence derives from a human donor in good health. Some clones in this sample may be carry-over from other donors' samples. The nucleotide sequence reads TGTGCCAGCAGCCCCGTCGGGTTTGAGGGTGGCACAGATACGCAGTATTTT. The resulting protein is CASSPVGFEGGTDTQYF.